This T cell receptor (beta chain) was found in a study of blood T cell repertoires in COVID-19. On the study more broadly: Acute and convalescent COVID-19 specimens originated in the United States, Italy and Spain. T cells, B-cell-depleted T cells, or PBMCs provided the cDNA or gDNA that served as material.

This clone was detected only once. Per the original methods: Estimation of nucleated cell counts was performed using reference gene primer amplification. Profiled with immunoSEQ multiplex PCR; TCRdb holds only in-frame clones, not every one. That table is the source of V, J and clone size, and D and trimming were worked out from the DNA. The sample carries some 150,000 clones, 84% recorded once. The CDR3 covers 15 residues. Looked up from germline, CDR1 is ENHRY and CDR2 is SYGVKD. The chain is built from TRBV10-3 and TRBJ2-2; a possible D gene is TRBD1 (6 bases). The TCR comes from a woman between 45 and 65 years old in a cohort sampled during active or convalescent COVID-19. Sequenced: peripheral blood. CDR3 region: CAAQPGQQNTGELFF. In nucleotides, the CDR3 is TGTGCGGCGCAACCGGGACAACAGAACACCGGGGAGCTGTTTTTT.